Listed here are 19 T cell receptor beta chains from one sample, sequenced in a study of blood T cell repertoires in COVID-19. The table came from immunoSEQ multiplex PCR; TCRdb's copy has only in-frame clones and leaves some out. The sample carries roughly 70,000 clones, around 90% recorded once. The sample consisted of peripheral blood. The receptors were sampled from a human donor in a cohort sampled during active COVID-19.

The chain employs TRBV11-2 and TRBJ2-5, with no clear D. The germline V gene encodes CDR1 SGHAT and CDR2 FQNNGV. This CDR3 is built from 12 residues. V lost 1 base and J 5 bases, leaving 5 bases between the germline ends. The CDR3 protein is CASSLVRETQYF. Here the CDR3 DNA reads TGTGCCAGCAGCTTAGTTCGGGAGACCCAGTACTTC.

The chain recombines TRBV6-1 with TRBJ2-7, with D maybe TRBD1 (6 bases). CDR1 MNHNS and CDR2 SASEGT come from the germline V gene. Deletions cut 1 base from V and 2 bases from J, with 18 bases between. CDR3 size: 17 residues. In nucleotides, the CDR3 is TGTGCCAGCAGTGAAGTGGGTTTAGGGCAGGGGCCCTACGAGCAGTACTTC. Its translation is CASSEVGLGQGPYEQYF.

This clone was seen a handful of times. The genes are TRBV10-3 and TRBJ2-1; the D gene is possibly TRBD2 (6 bases). The CDR3 extends over 14 amino acids. Between the trimmed V and J ends, which lost 6 bases and 6 bases, there was a span of 15 bases. Germline CDR1 reads ENHRY; CDR2 reads SYGVKD. The CDR3 region has the DNA TGTGCCATCAGCGGGGACTCCTCTATCAATGAGCAGTTCTTC. It codes for CAISGDSSINEQFF.

The chain is built from TRBV5-1 and TRBJ2-5; D perhaps matches TRBD1 (7 bases). Trimming removed 4 bases at V and 2 bases at J, with 15 bases between. This CDR3 region has 15 residues. The V gene's germline CDR1 is SGHRS and CDR2 YFSETQ. The DNA of the CDR3 is TGCGCCAGCAGCCCCGGCGGGGACAGTCAAGAGACCCAGTACTTC. This gives the protein CASSPGGDSQETQYF.

This rearrangement joins TRBV6-5 to TRBJ2-1; tentatively, D is TRBD2 (6 bases). The V and J ends lost 5 bases and 10 bases respectively, with 15 bases between them. The CDR3 runs 13 residues. CDR1 MNHEY and CDR2 SVGAGI come from the germline V gene. For the CDR3, the DNA is TGTGCCAGCAGTACCTCTCTAGCGAACGAGCAGTTCTTC. Amino acid sequence: CASSTSLANEQFF.

The rearrangement links TRBV7-2 to TRBJ1-2; a weak D match, TRBD1 (6 bases). The CDR3 totals 14 residues. Germline-derived CDR1 and CDR2 are SGHTA and FQGNSA. V shed 5 bases and J shed 4 bases, with 14 bases lying between them. CDR3 region: CASSSLTGIYGYTF. The CDR3 region has the DNA TGTGCCAGCAGCAGCCTAACAGGGATCTATGGCTACACCTTC.

The gene calls are TRBV30 and TRBJ2-1; 8 nucleotides align to TRBD2. Trimming removed 3 bases from V and 1 base from J; junction bases left unmatched: 11. CDR1 is GTSNPN, CDR2 SVGIG, per germline (reference sequence). This CDR3 spans 17 amino acids. The CDR3 nucleotides read TGTGCCTGGAGACCGTCCCCGGGACTAGTGTCCTACAATGAGCAGTTCTTC. It encodes CAWRPSPGLVSYNEQFF. Together with reference TRBV30 and TRBJ2-1, the CDR3 gives the full variable domain: SQTIHQWPATLVQPVGSPLSLECTVEGTSNPNLYWYRQAAGRGLQLLFYSVGIGQISSEVPQNLSASRPQDRQFILSSKKLLLSDSGFYLCAWRPSPGLVSYNEQFFGPGTRLTVL.

The rearrangement uses TRBV25-1 and TRBJ1-1; maybe TRBD1 (6 bases). With 2 bases removed from V and 5 bases from J, the gap between germline ends came to 15 bases. CDR1 and CDR2 from the germline V gene are MGHDK and SYGVNS. This CDR3 is built from 15 residues. CDR3 sequence (DNA): TGTGCCAGCAGTGAAATGGGGGGGGGCTGGACTGAAGCTTTCTTT. Its protein product is CASSEMGGGWTEAFF.

V gene TRBV28 combines with J gene TRBJ1-1; the D is unclear. The V end was cut by 1 base, the J end by 1 base, with 10 bases between. CDR1 is MDHEN, CDR2 SYDVKM, per germline. The CDR3 is 15 amino acids. In DNA, the CDR3 is TGTGCCAGCAGTTTATTCGTAACAGCGAACACTGAAGCTTTCTTT. It specifies CASSLFVTANTEAFF.

In its sample, this clone was seen a few times. CDR3: CASSAGSRDSPLHF. The CDR3 nucleotides are TGTGCCAGTAGTGCGGGTTCCCGGGATTCACCCCTCCACTTT. The chain couples TRBV19 to TRBJ1-6; D gene uncertain. Trimming shortened V by 5 bases and J by 8 bases, and 13 bases separated the two germline ends. This CDR3 has 14 residues. The germline V gene encodes CDR1 LNHDA and CDR2 SQIVND (reference sequence).

The chain recombines TRBV11-3 with TRBJ2-5; a weak D match, TRBD2 (7 bases). The CDR3 runs 15 residues. In germline, CDR1 is SGHNT, CDR2 YENEEA. V was pared by 5 bases and J by 4 bases, with 17 bases between. The CDR3 nucleotides are TGTGCCAGCAGCCTCAGTGGGGGGGCCCGAGAGACCCAGTACTTC. It translates to CASSLSGGARETQYF.

The chain carries TRBV15 and TRBJ2-7; the match to TRBD2 covers 7 bases. V lost 1 base to trimming and J lost 1 base; unmatched junction nucleotides: 10. This CDR3 contains 17 residues. The germline V gene has CDR1 LNHNV and CDR2 YYDKDF (reference sequence). CDR3: CATSRVTGAGESYEQYF. CDR3 sequence (DNA): TGTGCCACCAGCAGAGTGACTGGGGCGGGGGAATCCTACGAGCAGTACTTC.

The rearrangement links TRBV5-1 to TRBJ1-3; 9 bases match TRBD1. Per germline, CDR1 SGHRS and CDR2 YFSETQ. V gave up 4 bases and J gave up 2 bases; unmatched junction bases: 16. CDR3 size: 19 residues. This CDR3 reads CASSPIAPRQGGTGNTIYF. DNA of the CDR3: TGCGCCAGCAGCCCTATCGCCCCTCGACAGGGGGGAACTGGAAACACCATATATTTT.

This clone has just a few counts. The chain combines TRBV27 with TRBJ1-5; D gene unclear. Looked up from germline, CDR1 is MNHEY and CDR2 is SMNVEV (reference sequence). CDR3 length: 14 amino acids. V was shortened by 3 bases and J by 1 base, with 7 bases between the two germline ends. In DNA, the CDR3 is TGTGCCAGCAGTTTTTCTAGGAGCAATCAGCCCCAGCATTTT. This codes for CASSFSRSNQPQHF.

V usage is TRBV2 and J usage is TRBJ2-4, with D possibly being TRBD2 (5 bases). The CDR3 consists of 15 residues. The germline gives CDR1 SNHLY, CDR2 FYNNEI. Trimming stripped 4 bases from V and 0 bases from J, with 10 bases between. CDR3 in DNA: TGTGCCAGCAGTGTAGGAGGTACAGCCAAAAACATTCAGTACTTC. Protein product: CASSVGGTAKNIQYF.

The CDR3: CSVVFRGSMNTEAFF. The CDR3 DNA follows: TGCAGCGTTGTATTTCGCGGTTCCATGAACACTGAAGCTTTCTTT. The chain employs TRBV29-1 and TRBJ1-1; D not certain. V lost 4 bases and J 0 bases, leaving 15 bases between the germline ends. Germline lookup yields CDR1 SQVTM and CDR2 ANQGSEA. This CDR3 region has 15 residues.

The chain combines TRBV12-3 or TRBV12-4 with TRBJ1-2; 7 bases align to TRBD1. V was pared by 5 bases and J by 4 bases, with 1 base of the junction left unmatched. The CDR3 runs to 12 residues. CDR3 nucleotide sequence: TGTGCCAGCAGTCAGGGGGTCTATGGCTACACCTTC. Residues: CASSQGVYGYTF.

The chain carries TRBV9 and TRBJ2-3; 11 bases are a match to TRBD2. The CDR3 has 14 residues. Germline CDR1 and CDR2: SGDLS and YYNGEE. J was trimmed by 5 bases and V by 3 bases; bases with no gene match: 2. This chain's CDR3 is CASSATSGVDTQYF. DNA of the CDR3: TGTGCCAGCAGCGCGACTAGCGGGGTAGATACGCAGTATTTT.

DNA for the CDR3: TGCAGTGCTAGTAGCCTCCGGGGACAGATTAATGAAAAACTGTTTTTT. It encodes CSASSLRGQINEKLFF. V usage is TRBV20-1 and J usage is TRBJ1-4, with 7 bases identical to TRBD1. Germline V gene sequence: CDR1 DFQATT, CDR2 SNEGSKA (reference sequence). This CDR3 has 16 residues. V shed 3 bases and J 4 bases; nucleotides not matched to a gene: 11.